This record concerns one TCR beta chain sequence. No antigen is known for it. The data belong to a study of cytomegalovirus exposure and HLA in healthy donors. General study points: Whilst most TCR sequences proved rare, a subset of public TCRs occurred across many donors. In a later analysis, about 17,000 TCR beta sequences were associated with HLA alleles at 0.05 false discovery rate. The study recorded 150 to 200 TCR beta chains that were cytomegalovirus-associated.

Though nominally healthy at sampling, donors likely had unrecorded immune exposures. With 60 Vbeta and 13 Jbeta primers, the PCR was carried out. Libraries were prepared by immunoSEQ multiplex PCR; TCRdb keeps only in-frame clonotypes and omits some of them. The sample lists about 110,000 clones, about 75% occurring once. Germline loops: CDR1 SGHDT, CDR2 YYEEEE. This CDR3 has 12 amino acids. Trimming cost V 3 bases and J 7 bases, with 10 bases left between them. The sequence was obtained from a man aged 40-49 years in good health and CMV-seronegative. Sequenced sample: PBMCs. This chain uses TRBV5-6 with TRBJ1-2; no firm D call. DNA of the CDR3: TGTGCCAGCAGCTCCGGAGGGTTTGGCTACACCTTC. It encodes CASSSGGFGYTF.